This T cell receptor beta chain is drawn from a study of blood T cells in healthy people across ages. Study background: Using template switching, researchers captured about one barcoded beta molecule for each two T cells. Study-wide findings and caveats: Expanded clonotype shifts may have been confounded, as the donors had an unknown CMV status.

Germline V lookup: CDR1 DFQATT, CDR2 SNEGSKA (reference sequence). The CDR3 totals 13 residues. After removal of 5 bases from V and 4 bases from J, the junction contained 7 bases not matched to a gene. Turning to this clonotype: Its antigen is as yet unknown. Given a much more abundant clone one base away, this may be a read error.

The use of a sample-barcoded 5' primer and a J-beta primer mix characterized a second PCR of roughly 7 to 11 cycles. One entry per CDR3 protein, called by TCRdb with MiXCR from the 5' RACE reads. The sample has hundreds of thousands of distinct CDR3 sequences; about 30% are singletons. Healthy Caucasians from Russia aged roughly 6 to 90 served as donors. Source material: blood. The TCR comes from a woman of 80 years or more in good health. The chain has TRBV20-1 and TRBJ1-2, with 7 positions matching TRBD1. The CDR3 sequence is CSADSRDSYGYTF. The DNA of the CDR3 is TGCAGTGCTGACTCCCGGGACAGCTATGGCTACACCTTC.